Described below is a single T cell receptor (beta chain) sequence and its context. As handled by the study authors: Amplified reference gene primers provided the basis for estimating nucleated cell counts. Clones were read by immunoSEQ multiplex PCR, and TCRdb kept only the in-frame ones, dropping some. V and J calls and clone size are those listed in that table; D and trimming were worked out from the DNA. The sample has tens of thousands of clones, roughly nine tenths seen once. This entry comes from a study of blood T cell repertoires in COVID-19. Turning to the study itself: The United States, Italy and Spain supplied acute and convalescent COVID-19 samples. T cells, B-cell-depleted T cells, or PBMCs supplied cDNA or gDNA.

J lost 0 bases, V lost 6 bases, and 5 bases had no gene match. Germline CDR1 SGHNT, CDR2 YYREEE (reference sequence). This CDR3 spans 14 amino acids. The TCR was taken from a man aged 55 to 70 with acute or convalescent COVID-19. Sequences were obtained from peripheral blood. This chain links TRBV5-4 with TRBJ1-1, with 7 bases aligning to TRBD1. The CDR3 loop reads CASTMDRLNTEAFF. The CDR3 DNA reads TGTGCCAGCACCATGGACAGGCTGAACACTGAAGCTTTCTTT.